The subject of this entry is one T cell receptor (beta chain). Its antigen is still unknown. The CDR3 contains 14 residues. Germline lookup yields CDR1 MGHDK and CDR2 SYGVNS. V lost 1 base and J lost 3, with 9 bases in between. This sample is part of a study of T cell responses to AZD1222 COVID-19 vaccine. The study's findings and limits: Donors were largely white British and mainly female; clonal diversity was possibly underestimated. Without day 14 samples, only post-peak T cell repertoires were studied. Targeting of unmutated variant regions was reportedly seen in nearly half of spike-specific TCRs. Vaccine-associated CD4 TCRs spanned spike, dominant at 160-218 and 743-854.

Assay used: immunoSEQ multiplex PCR; TCRdb lists only in-frame clones, some missing. The repertoire holds tens of thousands of clones, around 80% seen once, with 20% in the top ten. This chain links TRBV25-1 with TRBJ1-2; D is uncertain. Specimen: peripheral blood, collected on day 0 of MenACWY control vaccination. The sequence was obtained from an adult in good health. In DNA form, the CDR3 reads TGTGCCAGCAGTGAATTACTGGGAGACTATGGCTACACCTTC. Translation: CASSELLGDYGYTF.